This entry lists 14 T cell receptor beta chains sequenced from one sample in a study of CD4 T cells in relation to SARS-CoV-2 and coronaviruses. Assay: immunoSEQ multiplex PCR; the TCRdb copy retains only in-frame clones and omits some. The sample records about 47,000 clones, over 70% being singletons. These receptors have no known antigen. Material: naive CD4+ T cells from PBMCs, cultured in vitro. The subset denotes: naive CD4+ T cells isolated by negative enrichment. Receptors originate from an adult with COVID-19.

V is TRBV11-2 and J is TRBJ2-1; 10 bases are shared with TRBD2. Germline V gene lookup returns CDR1 SGHAT and CDR2 FQNNGV. The junction had 3 bases not matched to a gene; V was cut back by 4 bases and J by 3 bases. The CDR3 consists of 15 residues. CDR3 coding DNA: TGTGCCAGCAGCTCCGAGCGGGGGGGCTACAATGAGCAGTTCTTC. Translating it yields CASSSERGGYNEQFF.

The chain has TRBV3-1 (or the pseudogene TRBV3-2) and TRBJ1-5, with D unclear. The germline gives CDR1 LGHDT, CDR2 YNNKEL (reference sequence). Trimming removed 4 bases from V and 3 bases from J, with 7 bases in between. The CDR3 runs to 13 residues. The CDR3: CASSPWVNQPQHF. The CDR3 nucleotides are TGTGCCAGCAGCCCGTGGGTCAATCAGCCCCAGCATTTT.

The gene calls are TRBV7-2 and TRBJ2-7; D possibly corresponds to TRBD1 (7 bases). This CDR3 is 15 amino acids long. Trimming left V 2 bases short and J 2 bases short, with 13 bases between. Germline V lookup: CDR1 SGHTA, CDR2 FQGNSA. CDR3 region: CASSLWQGGAYEQYF. The CDR3 region has the DNA TGTGCCAGCAGCTTATGGCAGGGGGGAGCCTACGAGCAGTACTTC.

In DNA, the CDR3 is TGTGCCAGCAGCCCAGGACAGGGGACAGATACGCAGTATTTT. It codes for CASSPGQGTDTQYF. The chain uses TRBV7-6 and TRBJ2-3, with 9 nucleotides matching TRBD1. Germline-derived CDR1 and CDR2 are SGHVS and FNYEAQ. The ends lost 5 bases at V and 3 bases at J; junction bases unmatched: 3. The CDR3 spans 14 residues.

V is TRBV5-1 and J is TRBJ2-3; possible D gene TRBD2, 5 bases. The CDR3 totals 14 residues. Germline V lookup: CDR1 SGHRS, CDR2 YFSETQ. Trimming took off 7 bases at V and 0 bases at J, with 12 bases between the two ends. The CDR3 DNA reads as TGCGCCAGCCAAGCGGTCCCTAGCACAGATACGCAGTATTTT. It codes for CASQAVPSTDTQYF.

The chain uses TRBV5-5 and TRBJ2-1, with D tentatively TRBD2 (8 bases). Germline loops: CDR1 SGHKS, CDR2 YYEKEE (reference sequence). The CDR3 has 19 amino acids. The V gene lost 0 bases and the J gene lost 3 bases, with 22 bases spanning the gap. The CDR3 coding sequence is TGTGCCAGCAGCTTGGGGGGACAGACGTGGCTAGCGGGCTACAATGAGCAGTTCTTC. It specifies CASSLGGQTWLAGYNEQFF.

This clone was counted once. CDR3 protein: CASSSPIITSGREYEQYF. As DNA, the CDR3 is TGTGCCAGCAGCTCCCCGATTATAACTAGCGGGAGGGAATACGAGCAGTACTTC. The chain is built from TRBV7-8 and TRBJ2-7; 13 bases match TRBD2. The CDR3 is made up of 18 amino acids. From germline, CDR1 is SGHVS and CDR2 FQNEAQ. V gave up 4 bases and J gave up 4 bases; unmatched junction bases: 13.

The J gene is TRBJ2-7, the V gene TRBV19; 7 bases line up with TRBD1. Germline CDR1 LNHDA, CDR2 SQIVND (reference sequence). After removal of 7 bases from V and 2 bases from J, the junction contained 8 bases not matched to a gene. The CDR3 runs 14 residues. CDR3 DNA sequence: TGTGCCAGTACCGCGACAGGGTTTCCCTACGAGCAGTACTTC. Amino acids: CASTATGFPYEQYF.

The chain recombines TRBV12-3 or TRBV12-4 with TRBJ2-1, with D possibly matching TRBD2 (6 bases). Trimming cost V 6 bases and J 9 bases, with 12 bases left between them. This CDR3 comprises 12 residues. This CDR3 is CASSPGRSEQFF. CDR3 nucleotides: TGTGCCAGCAGCCCAGGGAGGTCTGAGCAGTTCTTC.

The chain uses TRBV19 and TRBJ2-2, with a possible D match to TRBD2 (6 bases). The V end lost 7 bases, the J end lost 3 bases, and 21 bases lay between the germline ends. Per the germline V gene, CDR1 is LNHDA and CDR2 is SQIVND (reference sequence). The CDR3 consists of 17 residues. The CDR3 loop reads CASTSHRASVDTGELFF. In DNA, the CDR3 is TGTGCCAGTACCAGCCACCGGGCTAGCGTCGACACCGGGGAGCTGTTTTTT. Full variable domain (rest looked up from reference TRBV19 and TRBJ2-2): DGGITQSPKYLFRKEGQNVTLSCEQNLNHDAMYWYRQDPGQGLRLIYYSQIVNDFQKGDIAEGYSVSREKKESFPLTVTSAQKNPTAFYLCASTSHRASVDTGELFFGEGSRLTVL.

The J gene is TRBJ2-1, the V gene TRBV7-2; 11 bases are shared with TRBD2. Germline V gene lookup returns CDR1 SGHTA and CDR2 FQGNSA. The CDR3 runs 13 residues. V shed 5 bases and J 9 bases; nucleotides not matched to a gene: 3. CDR3 coding DNA: TGTGCCAGCAGCCTTAGCGGGAGGGGTGAGCAGTTCTTC. It yields the protein CASSLSGRGEQFF. The full variable domain, with the rest looked up from reference TRBV7-2 and TRBJ2-1, is GAGVSQSPSNKVTEKGKDVELRCDPISGHTALYWYRQSLGQGLEFLIYFQGNSAPDKSGLPSDRFSAERTGGSVSTLTIQRTQQEDSAVYLCASSLSGRGEQFFGPGTRLTVL.

This clone came up a few times. The chain couples TRBV5-4 to TRBJ2-1; 14 bases are a match to TRBD2. This CDR3 comprises 16 residues. Per the germline V gene, CDR1 is SGHNT and CDR2 is YYREEE (reference sequence). The V segment lost 3 bases and the J segment 7 bases; nucleotides outside the gene matches: 6. Here the CDR3 reads CASSSGLAGGGNEQFF. DNA for the CDR3: TGTGCCAGCAGCTCCGGACTAGCGGGAGGAGGTAATGAGCAGTTCTTC.

The chain links TRBV5-1 to TRBJ1-1, with a weak D call TRBD1 (5 bases). Between the trimmed V and J ends, which lost 4 bases and 2 bases, there was a span of 12 bases. Germline-derived CDR1 and CDR2 are SGHRS and YFSETQ. The CDR3 covers 14 residues. This CDR3 reads CASSHDSTNTEAFF. In DNA, the CDR3 is TGCGCCAGCAGCCATGACAGTACCAACACTGAAGCTTTCTTT.

The chain joins TRBV3-1 (or the pseudogene TRBV3-2) to TRBJ1-1; D is undetermined. Germline values: CDR1 LGHDT, CDR2 YNNKEL (reference sequence). The CDR3 runs to 13 residues. V was trimmed by 4 bases and J by 1 base, leaving 7 bases between them. In nucleotides, the CDR3 is TGTGCCAGCAGCCGTGCAAGGAACACTGAAGCTTTCTTT. The encoded protein is CASSRARNTEAFF.